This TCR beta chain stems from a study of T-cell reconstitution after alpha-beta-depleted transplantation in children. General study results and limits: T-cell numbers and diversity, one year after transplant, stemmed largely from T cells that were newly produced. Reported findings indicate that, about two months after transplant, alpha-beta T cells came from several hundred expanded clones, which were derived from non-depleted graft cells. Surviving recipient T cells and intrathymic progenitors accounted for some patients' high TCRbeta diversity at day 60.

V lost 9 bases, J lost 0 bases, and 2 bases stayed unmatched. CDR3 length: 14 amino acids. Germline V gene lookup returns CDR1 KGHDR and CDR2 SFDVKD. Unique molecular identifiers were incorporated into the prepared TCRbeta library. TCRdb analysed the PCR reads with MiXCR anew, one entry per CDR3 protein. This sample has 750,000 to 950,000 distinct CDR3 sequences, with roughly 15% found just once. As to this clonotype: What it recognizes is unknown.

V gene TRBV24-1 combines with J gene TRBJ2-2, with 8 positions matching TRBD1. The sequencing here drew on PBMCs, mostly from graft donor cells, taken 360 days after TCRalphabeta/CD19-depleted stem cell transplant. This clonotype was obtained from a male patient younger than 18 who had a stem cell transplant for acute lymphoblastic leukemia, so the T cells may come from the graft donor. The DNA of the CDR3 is TGTGCCACCCGGACAGGGACGAACACCGGGGAGCTGTTTTTT. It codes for CATRTGTNTGELFF.